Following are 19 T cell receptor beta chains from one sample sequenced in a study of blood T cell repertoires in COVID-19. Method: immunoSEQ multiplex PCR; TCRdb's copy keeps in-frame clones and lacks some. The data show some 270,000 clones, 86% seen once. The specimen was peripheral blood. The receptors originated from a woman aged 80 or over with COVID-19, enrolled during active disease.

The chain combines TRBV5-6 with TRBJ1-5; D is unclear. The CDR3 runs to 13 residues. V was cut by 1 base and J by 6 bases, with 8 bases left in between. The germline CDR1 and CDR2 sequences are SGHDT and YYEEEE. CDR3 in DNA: TGTGCCAGCAGCTTGTCAGGAACTCAGCCCCAGCATTTT. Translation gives CASSLSGTQPQHF.

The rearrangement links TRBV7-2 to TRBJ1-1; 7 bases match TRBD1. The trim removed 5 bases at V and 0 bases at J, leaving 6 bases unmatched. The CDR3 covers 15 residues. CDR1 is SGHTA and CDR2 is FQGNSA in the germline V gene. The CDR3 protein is CASSLQGVMNTEAFF. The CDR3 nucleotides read TGTGCCAGCAGCCTCCAGGGGGTCATGAACACTGAAGCTTTCTTT. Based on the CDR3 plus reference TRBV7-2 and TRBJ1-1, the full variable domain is GAGVSQSPSNKVTEKGKDVELRCDPISGHTALYWYRQSLGQGLEFLIYFQGNSAPDKSGLPSDRFSAERTGGSVSTLTIQRTQQEDSAVYLCASSLQGVMNTEAFFGQGTRLTVV.

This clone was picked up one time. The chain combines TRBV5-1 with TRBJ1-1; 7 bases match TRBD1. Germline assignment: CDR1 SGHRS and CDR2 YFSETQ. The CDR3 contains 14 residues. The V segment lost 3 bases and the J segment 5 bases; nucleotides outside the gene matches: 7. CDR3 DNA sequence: TGCGCCAGCAGCTCTACAGGGGTACGAACTGAAGCTTTCTTT. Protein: CASSSTGVRTEAFF.

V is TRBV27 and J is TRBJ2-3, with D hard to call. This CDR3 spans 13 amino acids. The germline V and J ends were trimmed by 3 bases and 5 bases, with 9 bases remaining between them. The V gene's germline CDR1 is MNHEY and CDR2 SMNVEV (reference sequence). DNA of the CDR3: TGTGCCAGCAGTTTTCGACAAGAAGATACGCAGTATTTT. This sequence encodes CASSFRQEDTQYF.

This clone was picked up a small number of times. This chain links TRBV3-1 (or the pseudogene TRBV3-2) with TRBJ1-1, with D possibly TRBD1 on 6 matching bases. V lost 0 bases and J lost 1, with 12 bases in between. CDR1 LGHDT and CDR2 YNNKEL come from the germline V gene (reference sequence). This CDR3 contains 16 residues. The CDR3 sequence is CASSQERGRGNTEAFF. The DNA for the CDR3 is TGTGCCAGCAGCCAAGAGCGGGGGCGGGGGAACACTGAAGCTTTCTTT.

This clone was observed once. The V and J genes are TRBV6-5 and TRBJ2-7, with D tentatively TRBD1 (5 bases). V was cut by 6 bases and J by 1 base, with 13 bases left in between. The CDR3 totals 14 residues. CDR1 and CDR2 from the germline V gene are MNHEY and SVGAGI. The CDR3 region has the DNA TGTGCCAGCAGGCCACAGGAAGCTTCCTACGAGCAGTACGTC. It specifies CASRPQEASYEQYV.

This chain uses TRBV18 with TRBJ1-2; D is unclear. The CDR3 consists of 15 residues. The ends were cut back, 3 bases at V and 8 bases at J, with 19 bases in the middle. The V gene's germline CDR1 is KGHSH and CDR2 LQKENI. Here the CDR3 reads CASSPFEARAEGYTF. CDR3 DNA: TGTGCCAGCTCACCCTTCGAGGCGCGGGCGGAAGGCTACACCTTC.

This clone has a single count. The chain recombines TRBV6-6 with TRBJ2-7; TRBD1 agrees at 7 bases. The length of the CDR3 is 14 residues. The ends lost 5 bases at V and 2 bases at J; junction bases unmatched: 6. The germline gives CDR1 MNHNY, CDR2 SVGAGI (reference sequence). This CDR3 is CASSNRDSTYEQYF. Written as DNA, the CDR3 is TGTGCCAGCAGTAACCGGGACAGTACCTACGAGCAGTACTTC.

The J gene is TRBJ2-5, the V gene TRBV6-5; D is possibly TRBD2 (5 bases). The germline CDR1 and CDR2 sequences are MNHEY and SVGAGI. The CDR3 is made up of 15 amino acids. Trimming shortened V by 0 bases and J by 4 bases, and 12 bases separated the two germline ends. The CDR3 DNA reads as TGTGCCAGCAGTTACTCCGGCGTAGCGCGAGAGACCCAGTACTTC. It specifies CASSYSGVARETQYF.

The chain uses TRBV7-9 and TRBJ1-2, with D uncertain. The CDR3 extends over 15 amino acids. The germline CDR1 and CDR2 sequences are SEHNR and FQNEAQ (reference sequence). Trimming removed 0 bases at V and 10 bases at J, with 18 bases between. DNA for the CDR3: TGTGCCAGCAGCTTAGCACCCAGCCTTCGAGAGGACTACACCTTC. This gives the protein CASSLAPSLREDYTF.

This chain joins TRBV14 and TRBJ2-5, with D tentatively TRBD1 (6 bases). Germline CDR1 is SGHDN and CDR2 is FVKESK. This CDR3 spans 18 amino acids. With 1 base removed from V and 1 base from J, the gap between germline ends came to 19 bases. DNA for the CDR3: TGTGCCAGCAGCCAAGGACGTTGGGCAGGGGTGATCCAAGAGACCCAGTACTTC. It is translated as CASSQGRWAGVIQETQYF.

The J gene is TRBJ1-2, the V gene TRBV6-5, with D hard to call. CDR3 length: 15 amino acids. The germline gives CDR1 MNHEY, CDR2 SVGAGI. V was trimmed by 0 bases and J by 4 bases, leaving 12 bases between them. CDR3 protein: CASSYSAGPGYGYTF. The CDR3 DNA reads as TGTGCCAGCAGTTACTCAGCGGGTCCAGGCTATGGCTACACCTTC.

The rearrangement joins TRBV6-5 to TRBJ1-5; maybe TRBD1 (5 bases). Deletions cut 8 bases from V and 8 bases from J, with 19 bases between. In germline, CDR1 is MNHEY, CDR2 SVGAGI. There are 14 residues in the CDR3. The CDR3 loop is CASGTGDGSKPQHF. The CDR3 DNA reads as TGTGCCAGCGGGACGGGGGATGGCTCCAAGCCCCAGCATTTT.

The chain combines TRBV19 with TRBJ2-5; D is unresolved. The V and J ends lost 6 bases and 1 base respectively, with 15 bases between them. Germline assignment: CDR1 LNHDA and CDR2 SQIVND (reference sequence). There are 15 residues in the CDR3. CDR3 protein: CASSIALGRQETQYF. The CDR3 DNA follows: TGTGCCAGTAGCATCGCCCTAGGCCGCCAAGAGACCCAGTACTTC. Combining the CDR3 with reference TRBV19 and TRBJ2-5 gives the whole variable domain DGGITQSPKYLFRKEGQNVTLSCEQNLNHDAMYWYRQDPGQGLRLIYYSQIVNDFQKGDIAEGYSVSREKKESFPLTVTSAQKNPTAFYLCASSIALGRQETQYFGPGTRLLVL.

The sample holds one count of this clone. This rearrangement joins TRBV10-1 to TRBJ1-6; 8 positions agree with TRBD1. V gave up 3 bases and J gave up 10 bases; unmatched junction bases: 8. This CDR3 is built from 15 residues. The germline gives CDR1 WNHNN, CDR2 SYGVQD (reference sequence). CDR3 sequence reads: CASSEFVDRDSPLHF. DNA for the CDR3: TGCGCCAGCAGTGAATTCGTGGACAGGGACTCACCCCTCCACTTT.

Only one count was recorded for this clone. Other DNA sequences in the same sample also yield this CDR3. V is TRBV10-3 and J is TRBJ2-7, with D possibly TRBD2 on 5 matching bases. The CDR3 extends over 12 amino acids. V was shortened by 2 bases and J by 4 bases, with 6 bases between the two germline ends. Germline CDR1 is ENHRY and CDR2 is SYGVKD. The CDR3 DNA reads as TGTGCCATCAGTGAGGAGGGTTACGAGCAGTACGTC. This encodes CAISEEGYEQYV.

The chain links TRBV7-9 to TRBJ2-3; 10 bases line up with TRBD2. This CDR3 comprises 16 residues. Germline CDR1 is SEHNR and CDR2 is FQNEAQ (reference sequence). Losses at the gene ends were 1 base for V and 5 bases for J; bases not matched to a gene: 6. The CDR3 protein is CASSLGSGGAEDTQYF. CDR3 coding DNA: TGTGCCAGCAGCTTAGGCAGCGGGGGGGCTGAAGATACGCAGTATTTT.

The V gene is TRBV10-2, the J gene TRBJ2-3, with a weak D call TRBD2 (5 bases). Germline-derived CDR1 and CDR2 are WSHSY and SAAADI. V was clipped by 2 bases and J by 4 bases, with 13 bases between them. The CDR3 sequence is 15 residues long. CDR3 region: CASSEGEIRADTQYF. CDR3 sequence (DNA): TGCGCCAGCAGTGAGGGGGAGATCAGAGCAGATACGCAGTATTTT.

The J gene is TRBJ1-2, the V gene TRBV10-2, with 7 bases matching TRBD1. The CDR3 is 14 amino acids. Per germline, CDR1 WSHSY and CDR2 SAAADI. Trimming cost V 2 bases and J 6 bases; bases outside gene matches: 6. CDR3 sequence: CASSEGDRVNGYTF. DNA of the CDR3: TGCGCCAGCAGTGAGGGAGACAGGGTAAATGGCTACACCTTC.